The 14 T cell receptor beta chains below all came from one sample that was sequenced in a study of cytomegalovirus exposure and HLA in healthy donors. Researchers ran the PCR with 60 Vbeta and 13 Jbeta primers. The protocol was immunoSEQ multiplex PCR, while the TCRdb copy is restricted to in-frame clones and leaves out a portion. The table has roughly 90,000 clones, approximately 80% seen once. The sequenced material came from PBMCs. The receptors derive from a man younger than 40 in good health and CMV-seropositive.

The genes are TRBV18 and TRBJ2-7, with D tentatively TRBD2 (6 bases). This CDR3 comprises 17 residues. Germline V gene sequence: CDR1 KGHSH, CDR2 LQKENI. Trimming stripped 0 bases from V and 4 bases from J, with 19 bases between. CDR3 loop: CASSPPGRLADVYEQYF. CDR3 DNA sequence: TGTGCCAGCTCACCACCGGGTCGATTAGCGGATGTATACGAGCAGTACTTC.

The chain joins TRBV28 to TRBJ2-3; 10 bases align to TRBD2. CDR1 is MDHEN, CDR2 SYDVKM, per germline. The ends lost 8 bases at V and 1 base at J; junction bases unmatched: 6. The CDR3 has 15 residues. CDR3 bases: TGTGCCAGCCTAAGCGGGAGGGCCGGCACAGATACGCAGTATTTT. Its protein product is CASLSGRAGTDTQYF.

The rearrangement joins TRBV29-1 to TRBJ2-5; TRBD2 aligns across 8 bases. The tail of the sequence fits TRBJ2-7 better, so the J call may be wrong. The CDR3 runs to 15 residues. The V gene's germline CDR1 is SQVTM and CDR2 ANQGSEA. CDR3 sequence (DNA): TGCAGCGTTGATAGTCTAGCGGGCGTCTCCTACGAGCAGTACTTC. This encodes CSVDSLAGVSYEQYF.

This clone was found a few times. V and J are TRBV5-1 and TRBJ2-7, with D perhaps matching TRBD1 (5 bases). The V gene lost 4 bases and the J gene lost 2 bases, with 13 bases spanning the gap. This CDR3 comprises 14 residues. The germline V gene has CDR1 SGHRS and CDR2 YFSETQ. The CDR3 sequence is CASSTGLGAYEQYF. The CDR3 bases are TGCGCCAGCAGCACGGGCCTAGGGGCCTACGAGCAGTACTTC.

This clone is a singleton in its sample. J is TRBJ2-2 and V is TRBV29-1; the D gene is possibly TRBD2 (6 bases). V lost 4 bases and J lost 0, with 15 bases in between. Germline CDR1 and CDR2: SQVTM and ANQGSEA. There are 16 residues in the CDR3. The CDR3 DNA follows: TGCAGCGTTGTTTCTTTGGGCGGGGCGAACACCGGGGAGCTGTTTTTT. It specifies CSVVSLGGANTGELFF.

CDR3 in DNA: TGCGCCAGCAGTGAGAAAATCGACTCTACGCATTTT. As protein: CASSEKIDSTHF. This chain links TRBV10-2 with TRBJ1-5; D not certain. Germline lookup yields CDR1 WSHSY and CDR2 SAAADI. Trimming removed 2 bases from V and 15 bases from J, with 14 bases in between. The CDR3 has 12 amino acids.

The V gene is TRBV11-2, the J gene TRBJ2-3; 13 nucleotides match TRBD2. The V segment lost 4 bases and the J segment 1 base; nucleotides outside the gene matches: 11. The CDR3 extends over 19 amino acids. Germline CDR1 is SGHAT and CDR2 is FQNNGV. Here the CDR3 reads CASSSRGLAGVKGTDTQYF. Written as DNA, the CDR3 is TGTGCCAGCAGCTCCCGCGGACTAGCGGGAGTAAAGGGCACAGATACGCAGTATTTT.

The V gene is TRBV15, the J gene TRBJ2-1; the match to TRBD2 covers 8 bases. V lost 9 bases to trimming and J lost 9 bases; unmatched junction nucleotides: 13. In germline, CDR1 is LNHNV, CDR2 YYDKDF (reference sequence). The CDR3 is 14 residues long. This chain's CDR3 is CATGWRGASGEQFF. The CDR3 DNA reads TGTGCCACGGGGTGGCGGGGGGCGTCCGGTGAGCAGTTCTTC.

The genes are TRBV28 and TRBJ1-2, with 8 bases lining up with TRBD1. Germline CDR1 is MDHEN and CDR2 is SYDVKM. Losses at the gene ends were 2 bases for V and 11 bases for J; bases not matched to a gene: 7. The CDR3 runs 13 residues. CDR3 DNA sequence: TGTGCCAGCAGTTTAGTCCAGGGGGCGCAGTACACCTTC. Translation gives CASSLVQGAQYTF.

This clone was counted only a few times. The chain joins TRBV19 to TRBJ1-5; D is possibly TRBD1 (6 bases). The germline V gene encodes CDR1 LNHDA and CDR2 SQIVND (reference sequence). This CDR3 has 16 residues. Trimming took off 5 bases at V and 0 bases at J, with 14 bases between the two ends. CDR3 sequence (DNA): TGTGCCAGTAGTGGGGTGGGACACCTTAGCAATCAGCCCCAGCATTTT. Translating it yields CASSGVGHLSNQPQHF.

J is TRBJ1-2 and V is TRBV28, with 8 nucleotides matching TRBD1. Germline V gene data show CDR1 as MDHEN and CDR2 as SYDVKM. This CDR3 is built from 15 residues. Trimming removed 4 bases from V and 4 bases from J; junction bases left unmatched: 8. The chain's CDR3 is CASSSHRGISYGYTF. CDR3 bases: TGTGCCAGCAGTTCCCACAGGGGGATAAGCTATGGCTACACCTTC.

The V gene is TRBV7-8, the J gene TRBJ2-7, with D hard to call. The CDR3 spans 15 residues. Trimming took 1 base from V and 5 from J, leaving 15 bases between them. The germline CDR1 and CDR2 sequences are SGHVS and FQNEAQ. The CDR3 coding sequence is TGTGCCAGCAGCTTAGTGAGGAAGGCCCTCGACGAGCAGTACTTC. Protein: CASSLVRKALDEQYF.

The chain links TRBV7-2 to TRBJ2-7, with 7 bases that match TRBD1. The CDR3 has 14 amino acids. Trimming removed 4 bases from V and 2 bases from J; junction bases left unmatched: 5. Germline lookup yields CDR1 SGHTA and CDR2 FQGNSA. The CDR3 spells CASSSQTGTYEQYF. CDR3 sequence (DNA): TGTGCCAGCAGCTCGCAGACAGGGACCTACGAGCAGTACTTC.

V gene TRBV9 combines with J gene TRBJ2-5; 7 positions agree with TRBD2. J gave up 3 bases and V 3 bases, and 2 bases lay outside the gene matches. From germline, CDR1 is SGDLS and CDR2 YYNGEE. The CDR3 has 13 residues. The CDR3 spells CASSGGTKETQYF. In DNA form, the CDR3 reads TGTGCCAGCAGCGGGGGGACTAAAGAGACCCAGTACTTC. The variable domain in full, completed from reference TRBV9 and TRBJ2-5, reads DSGVTQTPKHLITATGQRVTLRCSPRSGDLSVYWYQQSLDQGLQFLIQYYNGEERAKGNILERFSAQQFPDLHSELNLSSLELGDSALYFCASSGGTKETQYFGPGTRLLVL.